These 21 T cell receptor beta chains share one sample of origin, sequenced in a study of OX40 agonist ivuxolimab in advanced cancers. Generated by immunoSEQ multiplex PCR, the TCRdb table keeps only in-frame clones and is missing some. The sample holds roughly 50,000 clones, around 90% seen once. Material: CD4+ or CD8+ T cells sorted from blood, obtained in a trial of the OX40 agonist ivuxolimab. These receptors were collected from an adult with an advanced solid tumor such as melanoma, head and neck, liver or kidney cancer.

This chain uses TRBV9 with TRBJ2-7; TRBD2 matches 7 bases. The germline CDR1 and CDR2 sequences are SGDLS and YYNGEE. The CDR3 extends over 15 amino acids. Unmatched junction bases numbered 3, after V lost 0 bases and J lost 0 bases. The DNA of the CDR3 is TGTGCCAGCAGCGTAGGGGGCGGGGGCTCCTACGAGCAGTACTTC. Residues: CASSVGGGGSYEQYF.

The J gene is TRBJ1-2, the V gene TRBV10-3; 11 bases align to TRBD1. CDR1 and CDR2 (germline): ENHRY, SYGVKD. CDR3 length: 16 residues. Trimming took 5 bases from V and 2 from J; bases not matched to a gene: 7. The CDR3 DNA is TGTGCCATCAGTTCTCCGGGACAGGGGGTAAACTATGGCTACACCTTC. Translating it yields CAISSPGQGVNYGYTF.

This clone was counted a single time. This chain links TRBV11-2 with TRBJ2-7, with a weak D call TRBD2 (6 bases). The CDR3 covers 16 residues. V lost 1 base and J 1 base, leaving 14 bases between the germline ends. CDR1 SGHAT and CDR2 FQNNGV come from the germline V gene. CDR3 loop: CASSLAFGGRSYEQYF. The CDR3 DNA follows: TGTGCCAGCAGCTTAGCTTTCGGGGGAAGGTCCTACGAGCAGTACTTC.

V is TRBV7-2 and J is TRBJ1-5; TRBD1 matches at 7 bases. Germline CDR1 is SGHTA and CDR2 is FQGNSA. The V gene end was trimmed by 2 bases and the J gene end by 4 bases; junction bases not matched to a gene: 5. This CDR3 region has 15 residues. The CDR3 sequence: CASSLTGTDNQPQHF. CDR3 bases: TGTGCCAGCAGCTTAACCGGGACAGATAATCAGCCCCAGCATTTT.

This sequence joins TRBV27 and TRBJ2-5; TRBD1 might be the D (6 bases). CDR1 and CDR2 (germline): MNHEY, SMNVEV (reference sequence). CDR3 size: 14 residues. Trimming stripped 6 bases from V and 2 bases from J, with 13 bases between. This chain's CDR3 is CASRPLDRQETQYF. CDR3 coding DNA: TGTGCCAGCAGGCCTCTGGACAGACAAGAGACCCAGTACTTC.

The chain uses TRBV27 and TRBJ2-6, with a weak D call TRBD1 (6 bases). The CDR3 totals 17 residues. Per the germline V gene, CDR1 is MNHEY and CDR2 is SMNVEV (reference sequence). Trimming left V 4 bases short and J 0 bases short, with 13 bases between. The CDR3 nucleotides read TGTGCCAGCAGTTCTCAGGGGCTCCGCTCTGGGGCCAACGTCCTGACTTTC. It is translated as CASSSQGLRSGANVLTF.

V is TRBV7-2 and J is TRBJ1-1, with a possible D match to TRBD1 (5 bases). V shed 1 base and J shed 0 bases, with 12 bases lying between them. Germline V gene lookup returns CDR1 SGHTA and CDR2 FQGNSA. The CDR3 runs 16 residues. Here the CDR3 DNA reads TGTGCCAGCAGCTTAGTGCCAGGGAATATGAACACTGAAGCTTTCTTT. Protein product: CASSLVPGNMNTEAFF.

This chain joins TRBV9 and TRBJ1-1; D perhaps matches TRBD1 (6 bases). The V gene's germline CDR1 is SGDLS and CDR2 YYNGEE. V was shortened by 2 bases and J by 3 bases, with 20 bases between the two germline ends. CDR3 length: 17 residues. The CDR3 bases are TGTGCCAGCAGCGTCCTCCGCGGGGGGGCGGGGGACACTGAAGCTTTCTTT. Its translation is CASSVLRGGAGDTEAFF.

The CDR3 DNA follows: TGTGCCAGCAGCTTACAGACAGAAGAGACCCAGTACTTC. This translates into CASSLQTEETQYF. This rearrangement joins TRBV13 to TRBJ2-5; D is possibly TRBD1 (5 bases). Germline V gene data show CDR1 as PRHDT and CDR2 as FYEKMQ (reference sequence). Trimming stripped 2 bases from V and 3 bases from J, with 7 bases between. The CDR3 has 13 residues.

J is TRBJ1-3 and V is TRBV30; D is unclear. The CDR3 is 14 amino acids. Trimming cost V 0 bases and J 4 bases, with 10 bases left between them. The germline gives CDR1 GTSNPN, CDR2 SVGIG (reference sequence). CDR3 DNA: TGTGCCTGGAGTGTTTACAGAGTAGGAAACACCATATATTTT. Translating gives CAWSVYRVGNTIYF.

The V and J genes are TRBV7-9 and TRBJ1-2, with 9 positions matching TRBD1. This CDR3 is 14 amino acids long. The germline V gene has CDR1 SEHNR and CDR2 FQNEAQ (reference sequence). V shed 4 bases and J 6 bases; nucleotides not matched to a gene: 6. In nucleotides, the CDR3 is TGTGCCAGCAGCTCGCATTGGACAGGGGATGGCTACACCTTC. Amino acids: CASSSHWTGDGYTF.

The chain couples TRBV19 to TRBJ1-4; D is ambiguous. Trimming removed 3 bases at V and 10 bases at J, with 6 bases between. This CDR3 contains 11 residues. Germline V gene data show CDR1 as LNHDA and CDR2 as SQIVND (reference sequence). The CDR3 loop reads CASSILGKLFF. DNA for the CDR3: TGTGCCAGTAGTATCTTGGGAAAACTGTTTTTT.

V gene TRBV27 combines with J gene TRBJ1-1; 7 bases align to TRBD1. This CDR3 is built from 15 residues. Germline V gene sequence: CDR1 MNHEY, CDR2 SMNVEV (reference sequence). V lost 4 bases, J lost 5 bases, and 10 bases stayed unmatched. Here the CDR3 reads CASSSLGGLNTEAFF. In DNA form, the CDR3 reads TGTGCCAGCAGTTCCCTAGGGGGCCTAAATACTGAAGCTTTCTTT.

The gene calls are TRBV10-3 and TRBJ1-2, with 8 bases lining up with TRBD1. Trimming cost V 8 bases and J 8 bases; bases outside gene matches: 19. Germline-derived CDR1 and CDR2 are ENHRY and SYGVKD. The CDR3 has 16 amino acids. CDR3 nucleotides: TGTGCCATCGCGACGGGCCAGGGGGCCCCGTCGGAGGGCTACACCTTC. Amino acids: CAIATGQGAPSEGYTF.

The chain is built from TRBV5-4 and TRBJ1-4, with D tentatively TRBD1 (5 bases). This CDR3 is built from 14 residues. Trimming shortened V by 4 bases and J by 8 bases, and 15 bases separated the two germline ends. Germline lookup yields CDR1 SGHNT and CDR2 YYREEE (reference sequence). Written as DNA, the CDR3 is TGTGCCAGCAGCCCGGACAACGGGAAAGAAAAACTGTTTTTT. Translation: CASSPDNGKEKLFF.

This clone was found a few times. V and J are TRBV10-3 and TRBJ2-1, with TRBD1 as a possible D gene (5 bases). Germline CDR1 ENHRY, CDR2 SYGVKD. This CDR3 contains 16 residues. V lost 8 bases, J lost 3 bases, and 20 bases lay in between. As DNA, the CDR3 is TGTGCCATCGTTCAGGGATTAACGTCTAGCTACAATGAGCAGTTCTTC. It translates to CAIVQGLTSSYNEQFF.

This rearrangement joins TRBV28 to TRBJ2-2; D is ambiguous. The CDR3 is 14 amino acids. V gave up 3 bases and J gave up 4 bases, with 9 bases separating them. Germline V gene sequence: CDR1 MDHEN, CDR2 SYDVKM. The CDR3 nucleotides are TGTGCCAGCAGTTTTAGATTAACCACCGGGGAGCTGTTTTTT. It codes for CASSFRLTTGELFF.

The sample holds one count of this clone. The genes are TRBV14 and TRBJ2-6; D is unresolved. Germline lookup yields CDR1 SGHDN and CDR2 FVKESK. The CDR3 spans 13 residues. V lost 1 base to trimming and J lost 6 bases, with 4 bases between them. DNA of the CDR3: TGTGCCAGCAGCCAAGTTTCGGCCAACGTCCTGACTTTC. This gives the protein CASSQVSANVLTF. Full variable domain (missing parts from reference TRBV14 and TRBJ2-6): EAGVTQFPSHSVIEKGQTVTLRCDPISGHDNLYWYRRVMGKEIKFLLHFVKESKQDESGMPNNRFLAERTGGTYSTLKVQPAELEDSGVYFCASSQVSANVLTFGAGSRLTVL.

This clone appeared a single time. The chain combines TRBV27 with TRBJ1-1; D gene ambiguous. Germline CDR1 is MNHEY and CDR2 is SMNVEV (reference sequence). The CDR3 extends over 13 amino acids. The V gene lost 3 bases and the J gene lost 3 bases, with 8 bases spanning the gap. CDR3 bases: TGTGCCAGCAGTTTGGGCCTCGACACTGAAGCTTTCTTT. The encoded protein is CASSLGLDTEAFF.

The chain links TRBV4-3 to TRBJ1-3; D ambiguous. Trimming stripped 0 bases from V and 0 bases from J, with 12 bases between. This CDR3 region has 17 residues. The V gene's germline CDR1 is LGHNA and CDR2 YSLEER. CDR3 coding DNA: TGCGCCAGCAGCCAAGAATGGCTGGATATCTCTGGAAACACCATATATTTT. Translated, it gives CASSQEWLDISGNTIYF.

The chain employs TRBV6-5 and TRBJ1-6, with 10 bases lining up with TRBD1. The CDR3 is made up of 14 amino acids. The V segment lost 4 bases and the J segment 11 bases; nucleotides outside the gene matches: 5. Per germline, CDR1 MNHEY and CDR2 SVGAGI. This CDR3 is CASSLGTGAPPLHF. The CDR3, as DNA: TGTGCCAGCAGTTTAGGGACAGGGGCACCACCCCTCCACTTT.